This T cell receptor beta chain was sequenced in a study of long-term antiretroviral therapy in people with HIV. The wider study: The 2015 immediate-ART recommendation came about a decade after the earliest samples. Study findings and constraints: At every time point, clones expanded before ART dominated the repertoire.

A word on this clone: Its antigen is still unknown.

The assay, immunoSEQ v3.0, was run at survey level. Some clones are missing from TCRdb's copy, which holds only in-frame ones; the method was immunoSEQ multiplex PCR. Counted here are tens of thousands of clones, roughly 86% occurring once; the ten biggest clones make up roughly 5%. Per donor, a minimum of one pre-ART and a minimum of two post-ART PBMC samples were available. The specimen was unsorted PBMCs, collected 0.1 years before starting antiretroviral therapy. This clonotype was sampled from a woman in her forties or fifties with HIV.

The CDR3 loop is CASSDGQGNGYTF. For the CDR3, the DNA is TGTGCCAGCAGCGATGGACAGGGGAATGGCTACACCTTC. The chain carries TRBV7-3 and TRBJ1-2, with 9 bases aligning to TRBD1. The CDR3 spans 13 residues. V was clipped by 5 bases and J by 6 bases; unmatched bases: 4. CDR1 is SGHTA and CDR2 is FQGTGA in the germline V gene. Based on the CDR3 plus reference TRBV7-3 and TRBJ1-2, the full variable domain is GAGVSQTPSNKVTEKGKYVELRCDPISGHTALYWYRQSLGQGPEFLIYFQGTGAADDSGLPNDRFFAVRPEGSVSTLKIQRTERGDSAVYLCASSDGQGNGYTFGSGTRLTVV.